The 9 T cell receptor beta chains below come from one sample, sequenced in a study of blood T cell repertoires in COVID-19. TCRdb's copy holds only in-frame clones and misses some; the assay was immunoSEQ multiplex PCR. This table has roughly 46,000 clones, 88% appearing once. The sequenced sample consisted of peripheral blood. These receptors all stem from a man aged 50 to 59 with active COVID-19.

This rearrangement joins TRBV5-1 to TRBJ2-7; D perhaps matches TRBD2 (6 bases). The CDR3 sequence is 14 residues long. The V end was cut by 5 bases, the J end by 1 base, with 13 bases between. Germline CDR1 reads SGHRS; CDR2 reads YFSETQ. The CDR3 DNA reads TGCGCCAGCAGGATGCCGGGGGTGTCCTACGAGCAGTACTTC. It is translated as CASRMPGVSYEQYF. Looking up the rest from reference TRBV5-1 and TRBJ2-7 gives the full variable domain: KAGVTQTPRYLIKTRGQQVTLSCSPISGHRSVSWYQQTPGQGLQFLFEYFSETQRNKGNFPGRFSGRQFSNSRSEMNVSTLELGDSALYLCASRMPGVSYEQYFGPGTRLTVT.

This chain connects TRBV24-1 to TRBJ2-3, with TRBD1 identical over 7 bases. V lost 4 bases and J lost 5; bases outside the gene matches: 5. CDR1 is KGHDR, CDR2 SFDVKD, per germline. The CDR3 is 14 residues long. The CDR3 nucleotides are TGTGCCACCAGTGACTGGGCAGGGGGAGATACGCAGTATTTT. This translates into CATSDWAGGDTQYF.

The count of this clone is one. The gene calls are TRBV6-1 and TRBJ2-7, with TRBD1 matching over 10 bases. There are 13 residues in the CDR3. V lost 5 bases to trimming and J lost 7 bases; unmatched junction nucleotides: 5. Germline values: CDR1 MNHNS, CDR2 SASEGT. The CDR3 is CASSSPGQGEQYF. The CDR3 DNA follows: TGTGCCAGCAGTTCTCCGGGACAGGGGGAGCAGTACTTC.

The chain carries TRBV7-8 and TRBJ2-2, with no clear D. CDR1 is SGHVS and CDR2 is FQNEAQ in the germline V gene. CDR3 length equals 15 residues. The V gene lost 0 bases and the J gene lost 4 bases, with 9 bases spanning the gap. The CDR3 sequence: CASSLARLFTGELFF. The CDR3 region has the DNA TGTGCCAGCAGCTTAGCGCGCCTTTTCACCGGGGAGCTGTTTTTT. The full variable domain, its missing parts supplied by reference TRBV7-8 and TRBJ2-2, is GAGVSQSPRYKVAKRGQDVALRCDPISGHVSLFWYQQALGQGPEFLTYFQNEAQLDKSGLPSDRFFAERPEGSVSTLKIQRTQQEDSAVYLCASSLARLFTGELFFGEGSRLTVL.

For this clone: A junction end diverges from the germline sequence, so it may reflect a read error. The chain recombines TRBV7-2 with TRBJ2-7, with 10 bases aligning to TRBD2. The CDR3 spans 16 residues. CDR1 and CDR2 (germline): SGHTA, FQGNSA. The CDR3: CASSLALAGDSYEQCF. CDR3 bases: TGTGCCAGCAGCTTAGCCCTAGCGGGAGACTCCTACGAGCAGTGCTTC.

The genes are TRBV9 and TRBJ2-7; weak D call: TRBD1 (6 bases). Deletions cut 0 bases from V and 4 bases from J, with 11 bases between. CDR3 length: 14 amino acids. CDR1 SGDLS and CDR2 YYNGEE come from the germline V gene. This chain's CDR3 is CASSVGPGDYEQYF. The CDR3 coding sequence is TGTGCCAGCAGCGTAGGTCCAGGGGATTACGAGCAGTACTTC.

V and J are TRBV5-1 and TRBJ1-6; D remains unclear. CDR1 and CDR2 (germline): SGHRS, YFSETQ. V was pared by 0 bases and J by 7 bases, with 11 bases between. This CDR3 contains 15 residues. CDR3 coding DNA: TGCGCCAGCAGCTTGGAAGCGAGGGAAAATTCACCCCTCCACTTT. Its protein product is CASSLEARENSPLHF.

CDR3 sequence reads: CASSLSGGGAAYNEQFF. In DNA, the CDR3 is TGCGCCAGCAGTCTTTCTGGAGGGGGGGCAGCGTACAATGAGCAGTTCTTC. The chain joins TRBV10-1 to TRBJ2-1, with a possible D match to TRBD2 (7 bases). V lost 5 bases and J 4 bases, leaving 21 bases between the germline ends. The CDR3 contains 17 residues. Germline V gene sequence: CDR1 WNHNN, CDR2 SYGVQD (reference sequence).

This chain links TRBV4-1 with TRBJ1-5, with a weak D call TRBD1 (6 bases). The CDR3 totals 15 residues. Trimming left V 3 bases short and J 0 bases short, with 9 bases between. The germline CDR1 and CDR2 sequences are MGHRA and YSYEKL. The CDR3 nucleotides read TGCGCCAGCAGCCAGATGGACAGTAGCAATCAGCCCCAGCATTTT. Translated: CASSQMDSSNQPQHF.